Shown below are 24 T cell receptor beta chains from a single sample sequenced in a study of T-cell reconstitution after alpha-beta-depleted transplantation in children. TCRbeta library preparation incorporated unique molecular identifiers. TCRdb analysed the PCR reads with MiXCR anew, one entry per CDR3 protein. The data show about 580,000 distinct CDR3 sequences, 27% seen once. The specimen was PBMCs, collected before TCRalphabeta/CD19-depleted stem cell transplant. The receptors originated from a boy under two years old with Wiskott-Aldrich syndrome, due to receive a stem cell transplant.

This clonotype was detected only a few times. This chain connects TRBV28 to TRBJ2-1; D is uncertain. Germline-derived CDR1 and CDR2 are MDHEN and SYDVKM. V was cut by 0 bases and J by 4 bases, with 4 bases left in between. The CDR3 totals 13 residues. CDR3 in amino acids: CASSLWGYNEQFF. The CDR3 region has the DNA TGTGCCAGCAGTTTATGGGGGTACAATGAGCAGTTCTTC.

The chain has TRBV7-2 and TRBJ2-2; D possibly matches TRBD1 or TRBD2 (5 bases each). Per the germline V gene, CDR1 is SGHTA and CDR2 is FQGNSA. This CDR3 is 14 amino acids long. V was cut by 7 bases and J by 7 bases, with 16 bases left in between. The CDR3 DNA sequence: TGTGCCAGCACCTTGGGGCTAGCAATCGGGGAGCTGTTTTTT. It is translated as CASTLGLAIGELFF.

This clonotype was counted only a few times. The junction shows a germline mismatch at one end, possibly a read error. The DNA for the CDR3 is TGCAGTGCTAGAGTTGGTCCCCCGGTGAACCCCGGGGAGCTGTTTTTT. Its translation is CSARVGPPVNPGELFF. This chain links TRBV20-1 with TRBJ2-2; no clear D. Germline V gene data show CDR1 as DFQATT and CDR2 as SNEGSKA (reference sequence). The CDR3 is 16 amino acids.

This clonotype was seen a few times. The gene calls are TRBV28 and TRBJ2-6; 8 bases fit TRBD1. The trim removed 6 bases at V and 15 bases at J, leaving 10 bases unmatched. This CDR3 comprises 13 residues. Germline CDR1 and CDR2: MDHEN and SYDVKM. For the CDR3, the DNA is TGTGCCAGCAGGGGGACAGGTAGCGGTGGCCTGACTTTC. Translation gives CASRGTGSGGLTF.

The V gene is TRBV5-1, the J gene TRBJ2-7; TRBD2 aligns across 9 bases. The CDR3 has 15 residues. V gave up 5 bases and J gave up 3 bases; unmatched junction bases: 9. In germline, CDR1 is SGHRS, CDR2 YFSETQ. CDR3 residues: CASSFGASGIYEQYF. As DNA, the CDR3 is TGCGCCAGCAGTTTTGGGGCTAGCGGGATCTACGAGCAGTACTTC.

This clonotype was detected a few times. V gene TRBV21-1 combines with J gene TRBJ2-1; no DNA check was done on the table's D call, TRBD1. TRBV21-1 is marked as a pseudogene. This CDR3 has 16 residues. CDR3 sequence: CASSGNRDGYVHEQFF. CDR3 bases: TGTGCCAGCAGCGGGAACCGGGACGGGTATGTCCATGAGCAGTTCTTC.

The CDR3, as DNA: TGTGCCAGCAGCATAGGGACCGCAAACCAAGAGACCCAGTACTTC. Its protein product is CASSIGTANQETQYF. This chain links TRBV5-5 with TRBJ2-5, with D possibly called TRBD1 or TRBD2 (5 bases each). The CDR3 is made up of 15 amino acids. V lost 4 bases to trimming and J lost 0 bases, with 13 bases between them. The germline gives CDR1 SGHKS, CDR2 YYEKEE (reference sequence).

The chain's CDR3 is CASSLALLRNEQFF. The CDR3 region has the DNA TGTGCCAGCAGCTTAGCGCTTCTAAGGAATGAGCAGTTCTTC. This chain connects TRBV7-9 to TRBJ2-1; D remains unclear. The CDR3 totals 14 residues. V was trimmed by 0 bases and J by 7 bases, leaving 10 bases between them. CDR1 SEHNR and CDR2 FQNEAQ come from the germline V gene (reference sequence).

V is TRBV27 and J is TRBJ1-1; the D gene is possibly TRBD1 (6 bases). The CDR3 length is 13 residues. CDR1 and CDR2 from the germline V gene are MNHEY and SMNVEV (reference sequence). Trimming cost V 4 bases and J 4 bases, with 10 bases left between them. The CDR3 DNA reads TGTGCCAGCAGTTCGTGGGACATCACTGAAGCTTTCTTT. Amino acids: CASSSWDITEAFF.

The gene calls are TRBV28 and TRBJ2-6; perhaps TRBD2 as D (5 bases). There are 16 residues in the CDR3. V gave up 7 bases and J gave up 0 bases, with 13 bases separating them. In germline, CDR1 is MDHEN, CDR2 SYDVKM. CDR3: CASTHRGGSGANVLTF. In nucleotides, the CDR3 is TGTGCCAGCACCCACCGAGGAGGCTCTGGGGCCAACGTCCTGACTTTC.

The chain uses TRBV5-1 and TRBJ2-3; D is possibly TRBD1 (8 bases). V was cut by 4 bases and J by 3 bases, with 15 bases left in between. CDR3 length: 15 amino acids. Germline values: CDR1 SGHRS, CDR2 YFSETQ. This CDR3 is CASSRNRGGTDTQYF. In DNA, the CDR3 is TGCGCCAGCAGCCGGAACAGGGGGGGGACAGATACGCAGTATTTT.

V usage is TRBV30 and J usage is TRBJ1-3, with TRBD1 as a possible D gene (6 bases). Trimming took off 2 bases at V and 1 base at J, with 12 bases between the two ends. Germline CDR1 reads GTSNPN; CDR2 reads SVGIG (reference sequence). CDR3 length equals 15 residues. The CDR3 spells CAWSRTVTSGNTIYF. The CDR3 DNA follows: TGTGCCTGGAGTCGGACAGTGACTTCTGGAAACACCATATATTTT.

The genes are TRBV6-5 and TRBJ2-3; D is ambiguous. The CDR3 is 17 residues long. Trimming shortened V by 0 bases and J by 0 bases, and 13 bases separated the two germline ends. Germline V gene sequence: CDR1 MNHEY, CDR2 SVGAGI. This chain's CDR3 is CASSYSPVRPSTDTQYF. CDR3 DNA sequence: TGTGCCAGCAGTTACTCTCCCGTTCGTCCTAGCACAGATACGCAGTATTTT.

This chain uses TRBV10-3 with TRBJ2-7; 13 bases align to TRBD2. The CDR3 has 15 amino acids. Germline CDR1 and CDR2: ENHRY and SYGVKD. The V gene end was trimmed by 3 bases and the J gene end by 4 bases; junction bases not matched to a gene: 3. The CDR3 DNA follows: TGTGCCATCAGTGACTCGACTAGCGGGAGGTACGAGCAGTACTTC. Protein sequence: CAISDSTSGRYEQYF.

Worth noting for this clonotype: The junction departs from the called germline gene at one end, perhaps through a read error. This chain joins TRBV20-1 and TRBJ1-4; D uncertain. The CDR3 is 10 residues long. Germline assignment: CDR1 DFQATT and CDR2 SNEGSKA (reference sequence). The DNA for the CDR3 is TGCATTGCTTTAGATGAAAAACTGTTTTTT. Its protein is CIALDEKLFF.

CDR3 bases: TGCGCCAGCACTACTACAGGGCTCTATGGCTACACCTTC. Protein: CASTTTGLYGYTF. J is TRBJ1-2 and V is TRBV5-1, with D perhaps matching TRBD1 (6 bases). This CDR3 contains 13 residues. V was cut by 6 bases and J by 4 bases, with 13 bases left in between. CDR1 and CDR2 from the germline V gene are SGHRS and YFSETQ.

The J gene is TRBJ2-7, the V gene TRBV24-1, with a tentative D call TRBD2 (5 bases). Trimming shortened V by 4 bases and J by 4 bases, and 19 bases separated the two germline ends. CDR3 length: 16 residues. CDR1 and CDR2 (germline): KGHDR, SFDVKD. The CDR3 loop reads CATSDWRTPSIYEQYF. CDR3 in DNA: TGTGCCACCAGTGACTGGAGGACCCCATCTATATACGAGCAGTACTTC.

This clonotype was picked up a small number of times. The chain recombines TRBV12-3 or TRBV12-4 with TRBJ1-5, with D possibly being TRBD1 (5 bases). CDR3 size: 17 residues. Trimming cost V 4 bases and J 0 bases, with 16 bases left between them. Here the CDR3 DNA reads TGTGCCAGCAGTTCCGACAGATCCACCTATAGCAATCAGCCCCAGCATTTT. It codes for CASSSDRSTYSNQPQHF.

The genes are TRBV7-9 and TRBJ1-4; TRBD1 matches 7 bases. Germline CDR1 SEHNR, CDR2 FQNEAQ (reference sequence). V was pared by 3 bases and J by 8 bases, with 15 bases of the junction left unmatched. CDR3 length equals 17 residues. The CDR3 loop is CASSFGTARTALEKLFF. The CDR3 nucleotides are TGTGCCAGCAGCTTCGGGACAGCGAGAACGGCTTTGGAAAAACTGTTTTTT.

The chain is built from TRBV7-9 and TRBJ2-7; the D is unclear. Germline CDR1 SEHNR, CDR2 FQNEAQ (reference sequence). Trimming cost V 4 bases and J 3 bases, with 13 bases left between them. The CDR3 totals 14 residues. The CDR3: CASSSPGWIYEQYF. The CDR3 DNA is TGTGCCAGCAGCTCCCCCGGGTGGATCTACGAGCAGTACTTC.

The chain combines TRBV7-7 with TRBJ2-1, with 9 bases that match TRBD2. V shed 5 bases, J shed 4 bases, and the junction held 9 bases outside the gene matches. Germline V gene sequence: CDR1 SSHAT, CDR2 FNYEAQ (reference sequence). This CDR3 has 16 residues. This chain's CDR3 is CASSPAVAGVYNEQFF. The CDR3 DNA reads as TGTGCCAGCAGCCCCGCGGTAGCGGGGGTATACAATGAGCAGTTCTTC.

The J gene is TRBJ2-7, the V gene TRBV5-1, with 9 bases that match TRBD1. J lost 5 bases, V lost 0 bases, and 9 bases had no gene match. The CDR3 is 16 amino acids. Germline V gene data show CDR1 as SGHRS and CDR2 as YFSETQ. CDR3 protein: CASSLAGGQGTHEQYF. The DNA for the CDR3 is TGCGCCAGCAGCTTGGCAGGGGGACAGGGTACCCACGAGCAGTACTTC.

This clonotype was picked up a small number of times. This chain uses TRBV5-1 with TRBJ2-1; D call uncertain. The CDR3 length is 15 residues. V was clipped by 2 bases and J by 2 bases, with 11 bases between them. Germline values: CDR1 SGHRS, CDR2 YFSETQ. CDR3 nucleotides: TGCGCCAGCAGCTTTGGACGGGTGACCTACAATGAGCAGTTCTTC. Amino acid sequence: CASSFGRVTYNEQFF.

V gene TRBV5-1 combines with J gene TRBJ2-7, with D possibly matching TRBD1 (5 bases). There are 14 residues in the CDR3. The V end was cut by 2 bases, the J end by 5 bases, with 14 bases between. CDR1 is SGHRS and CDR2 is YFSETQ in the germline V gene. The CDR3 spells CASSFRGFPHEQYF. Here the CDR3 DNA reads TGCGCCAGCAGCTTTAGGGGATTCCCCCACGAGCAGTACTTC.